Listed here are 29 T cell receptor beta chains from one sample, sequenced in a study of Graves' ophthalmopathy and Graves' hyperthyroidism. From RNA, the CDR3 regions of TCR beta chains were amplified and sequenced. The first round was an RT-PCR with HTBI primers, and the second round was a multiplex PCR. TCRdb called the multiplex PCR reads again in MiXCR, with one record for every CDR3 protein. The sample gives roughly 400,000 distinct CDR3 sequences, over 15% of which show up once; around 6.6% is in the top ten. The material sequenced was peripheral blood. All receptors derive from a woman in her late teens or twenties with stable Graves' hyperthyroidism.

In this sample, this clonotype turned up many times. The chain combines TRBV6-1 with TRBJ1-5; unclear D gene. V lost 3 bases and J 0 bases, leaving 3 bases between the germline ends. The germline gives CDR1 MNHNS, CDR2 SASEGT. The CDR3 totals 13 residues. In nucleotides, the CDR3 is TGTGCCAGCAGTGACAATAGCAATCAGCCCCAGCATTTT. Amino acid sequence: CASSDNSNQPQHF.

This clonotype came up many times. This chain uses TRBV24-1 with TRBJ2-5; 10 bases are a match to TRBD2. J lost 2 bases, V lost 3 bases, and 8 bases had no gene match. Germline CDR1 KGHDR, CDR2 SFDVKD. This CDR3 spans 17 amino acids. The CDR3 DNA reads as TGTGCCACCAGTGATGCGGCTAGCGGGGGTTCACAAGAGACCCAGTACTTC. It specifies CATSDAASGGSQETQYF.

The sample holds many counts of this clonotype. The chain combines TRBV6-2 or TRBV6-3 with TRBJ2-7; the D is unclear. This CDR3 spans 14 amino acids. Germline V gene lookup returns CDR1 MNHEY and CDR2 SVGEGT. The V gene lost 6 bases and the J gene lost 2 bases, with 14 bases spanning the gap. The CDR3 DNA follows: TGTGCCAGCAGAAACCCGGGCGGACCCTACGAGCAGTACTTC. It specifies CASRNPGGPYEQYF.

This clonotype was counted many times. The J gene is TRBJ2-7, the V gene TRBV13; maybe TRBD1 (6 bases). This CDR3 has 14 amino acids. Between the trimmed V and J ends, which lost 2 bases and 3 bases, there was a span of 11 bases. Germline V lookup: CDR1 PRHDT, CDR2 FYEKMQ (reference sequence). The DNA for the CDR3 is TGTGCCAGCAGCTTAACAGGGAAAGGCTACGAGCAGTACTTC. It translates to CASSLTGKGYEQYF. Looking up the rest from reference TRBV13 and TRBJ2-7 gives the full variable domain: AAGVIQSPRHLIKEKRETATLKCYPIPRHDTVYWYQQGPGQDPQFLISFYEKMQSDKGSIPDRFSAQQFSDYHSELNMSSLELGDSALYFCASSLTGKGYEQYFGPGTRLTVT.

Many counts were recorded for this clonotype. The V call is TRBV27, the J call TRBJ1-1, with a weak D call TRBD1 (6 bases). Trimming removed 2 bases at V and 1 base at J, with 11 bases between. The CDR3 is 15 amino acids. From germline, CDR1 is MNHEY and CDR2 SMNVEV (reference sequence). The CDR3 spells CASSLGGAPNTEAFF. The CDR3, as DNA: TGTGCCAGCAGTTTAGGGGGGGCTCCGAACACTGAAGCTTTCTTT.

The chain employs TRBV12-3 or TRBV12-4 and TRBJ1-1; the match to TRBD1 covers 12 bases. J lost 1 base, V lost 4 bases, and 7 bases had no gene match. The CDR3 consists of 17 residues. CDR3 in DNA: TGTGCCAGCAGTTCCTCCGGGACAGGGGGCGCGAACACTGAAGCTTTCTTT. Translation: CASSSSGTGGANTEAFF.

In its sample, this clonotype was seen many times. This rearrangement joins TRBV28 to TRBJ2-2; no definite D call. Germline values: CDR1 MDHEN, CDR2 SYDVKM. V was pared by 2 bases and J by 6 bases, with 4 bases between. CDR3 length equals 12 residues. The CDR3 DNA is TGTGCCAGCAGTTTACAGCCCGGGGAGCTGTTTTTT. Translation: CASSLQPGELFF. The full variable domain, in which reference TRBV28 and TRBJ2-2 provide the parts outside the CDR3, is DVKVTQSSRYLVKRTGEKVFLECVQDMDHENMFWYRQDPGLGLRLIYFSYDVKMKEKGDIPEGYSVSREKKERFSLILESASTNQTSMYLCASSLQPGELFFGEGSRLTVL.

Remarks on this clonotype: This may stem from a read error, because a much larger clone lies one nucleotide away. The V gene is TRBV11-3, the J gene TRBJ2-5; 7 bases fit TRBD2. The V gene's germline CDR1 is SGHNT and CDR2 YENEEA. CDR3 length equals 15 residues. CDR3 protein: CASNLVLAGEETQYF. CDR3 DNA: TGTGCCAGCAACTTAGTTCTGGCGGGGGAGGAGACCCAGTACTTC. Drawing the rest from reference TRBV11-3 and TRBJ2-5, the complete variable domain is EAGVVQSPRYKIIEKKQPVAFWCNPISGHNTLYWYLQNLGQGPELLIRYENEEAVDDSQLPKDRFSAERLKGVDSTLKIQPAELGDSAVYLCASNLVLAGEETQYFGPGTRLLVL.

This clonotype showed up many times. The V call is TRBV6-2 or TRBV6-3, the J call TRBJ1-1; D gene uncertain. The germline gives CDR1 MNHEY, CDR2 SVGEGT. V lost 2 bases, J lost 7 bases, and 8 bases lay in between. This CDR3 is built from 12 residues. CDR3 coding DNA: TGTGCCAGCAGTTACGAACGTGATGAAGCTTTCTTT. Translation gives CASSYERDEAFF.

This clonotype was recorded a few times. The chain joins TRBV12-3 or TRBV12-4 to TRBJ1-2, with TRBD1 matching 9 bases. The CDR3 consists of 13 residues. The V gene end was trimmed by 5 bases and the J gene end by 5 bases; junction bases not matched to a gene: 3. In DNA, the CDR3 is TGTGCCAGCAGTGGACAGGGGTCGTATGGCTACACCTTC. Residues: CASSGQGSYGYTF.

This clonotype was observed many times. The chain couples TRBV28 to TRBJ1-5, with no clear D. Looked up from germline, CDR1 is MDHEN and CDR2 is SYDVKM. CDR3 length: 13 amino acids. V lost 2 bases and J 4 bases, leaving 6 bases between the germline ends. The CDR3 loop is CASSLIGNQPQHF. CDR3 bases: TGTGCCAGCAGTTTAATAGGTAATCAGCCCCAGCATTTT.

The chain is built from TRBV27 and TRBJ2-3; D call uncertain. From germline, CDR1 is MNHEY and CDR2 SMNVEV (reference sequence). The ends were cut back, 10 bases at V and 3 bases at J, with 8 bases in the middle. The length of the CDR3 is 11 residues. The CDR3 bases are TGTGCCACCCAGGTGACAGATACGCAGTATTTT. Its protein product is CATQVTDTQYF.

This clonotype was recorded many times. The genes are TRBV19 and TRBJ1-2; the match to TRBD1 covers 8 bases. Per the germline V gene, CDR1 is LNHDA and CDR2 is SQIVND (reference sequence). This CDR3 is 12 amino acids long. V was pared by 11 bases and J by 8 bases, with 10 bases of the junction left unmatched. The CDR3 protein is CASGQAALGYTF. DNA of the CDR3: TGTGCCTCGGGACAGGCTGCACTCGGCTACACCTTC.

This rearrangement joins TRBV24-1 to TRBJ2-2, with D unclear. V was pared by 8 bases and J by 1 base, with 13 bases between. CDR3 size: 15 residues. Per the germline V gene, CDR1 is KGHDR and CDR2 is SFDVKD. The CDR3 sequence is CATTDPKRNTGELFF. As DNA, the CDR3 is TGTGCCACCACCGACCCCAAGCGGAACACCGGGGAGCTGTTTTTT.

The chain couples TRBV2 to TRBJ1-5; D unresolved. Trimming took off 3 bases at V and 1 base at J, with 10 bases between the two ends. This CDR3 has 15 residues. Germline CDR1 is SNHLY and CDR2 is FYNNEI. The DNA for the CDR3 is TGTGCCAGCAGTGAGGAACAGCTGAGCAATCAGCCCCAGCATTTT. It specifies CASSEEQLSNQPQHF.

Ten or more counts support this clonotype. CDR3 sequence: CASSLGGGANTGELFF. DNA of the CDR3: TGTGCCAGCAGTTTAGGGGGGGGCGCGAACACCGGGGAGCTGTTTTTT. The chain recombines TRBV12-3 or TRBV12-4 with TRBJ2-2; weak D call: TRBD2 (7 bases). The CDR3 has 16 amino acids. V lost 1 base and J lost 0, with 9 bases in between.

This clonotype came up many times. This chain links TRBV20-1 with TRBJ2-5, with 10 nucleotides matching TRBD1. Germline V gene sequence: CDR1 DFQATT, CDR2 SNEGSKA (reference sequence). V lost 3 bases, J lost 5 bases, and 9 bases stayed unmatched. There are 15 residues in the CDR3. CDR3 region: CSARAGTGVGETQYF. In DNA form, the CDR3 reads TGCAGTGCTAGGGCCGGGACAGGGGTTGGCGAGACCCAGTACTTC.

There are many counts of this clonotype. V usage is TRBV6-1 and J usage is TRBJ1-5, with D maybe TRBD1 (6 bases). From germline, CDR1 is MNHNS and CDR2 SASEGT. CDR3 length: 15 amino acids. V dropped 6 bases and J dropped 4 bases, with 16 bases sitting between them. Written as DNA, the CDR3 is TGTGCCAGCAGCCCCTCAGGGGTTGGAAATCAGCCCCAGCATTTT. Its translation is CASSPSGVGNQPQHF.

This clonotype was detected only a few times. CDR3 residues: CASSLSETPYEQYF. The CDR3 DNA reads TGTGCCAGCAGCTTATCAGAGACACCTTACGAGCAGTACTTC. The chain carries TRBV7-9 and TRBJ2-7; no firm D call. CDR1 is SEHNR, CDR2 FQNEAQ, per germline (reference sequence). Trimming removed 2 bases at V and 4 bases at J, with 12 bases between. The CDR3 length is 14 residues.

This chain connects TRBV12-3 or TRBV12-4 to TRBJ2-7; D gene uncertain. V lost 6 bases to trimming and J lost 3 bases, with 15 bases between them. The CDR3 contains 14 residues. The CDR3 DNA reads as TGTGCCAGCAGCCGCACAAATTCACGCTACGAGCAGTACTTC. This gives the protein CASSRTNSRYEQYF.

This clonotype has at least ten counts. This CDR3 reads CASSLVNSPLHF. The CDR3 DNA reads TGTGCCAGCAGCTTAGTTAATTCACCCCTCCACTTT. The chain has TRBV7-2 and TRBJ1-6; D gene ambiguous. The CDR3 is made up of 12 amino acids. Germline V gives CDR1 SGHTA, CDR2 FQGNSA. Trimming removed 1 base from V and 6 bases from J, with 1 base in between.

This clonotype was picked up many times. The rearrangement uses TRBV7-3 and TRBJ2-2, with no clear D. Germline assignment: CDR1 SGHTA and CDR2 FQGTGA. V lost 6 bases, J lost 2 bases, and 7 bases lay in between. The CDR3 is 13 residues long. DNA for the CDR3: TGTGCCAGCAGTCTGACAAACACCGGGGAGCTGTTTTTT. It is translated as CASSLTNTGELFF.

The table lists this clonotype with many counts. The V and J genes are TRBV27 and TRBJ1-2; unclear D gene. V lost 9 bases to trimming and J lost 0 bases, with 11 bases between them. This CDR3 is 13 amino acids long. Germline V lookup: CDR1 MNHEY, CDR2 SMNVEV (reference sequence). CDR3 sequence (DNA): TGTGCCAGGGGATATACAGCTAACTATGGCTACACCTTC. It codes for CARGYTANYGYTF.

At least ten counts were recorded for this clonotype. The V call is TRBV6-2 or TRBV6-3, the J call TRBJ1-6, with D possibly matching TRBD1 (5 bases). The ends were cut back, 6 bases at V and 7 bases at J, with 13 bases in the middle. CDR1 and CDR2 from the germline V gene are MNHEY and SVGEGT. The CDR3 covers 14 residues. The CDR3 sequence: CASRTGRINSPLHF. CDR3 nucleotide sequence: TGTGCCAGCAGAACGGGACGGATAAATTCACCCCTCCACTTT.

With regard to this clonotype: This may be a read error: a much more frequent sequence differs by one nucleotide. The V call is TRBV20-1, the J call TRBJ2-5; no clear D gene. This CDR3 comprises 11 residues. Germline-derived CDR1 and CDR2 are DFQATT and SNEGSKA (reference sequence). The DNA for the CDR3 is TGCAGTGCTAGAGGTGGAGAGACCAAGTACTTC. This gives the protein CSARGGETKYF.

This clonotype was detected many times. J is TRBJ2-5 and V is TRBV4-2, with D possibly called TRBD1 or TRBD2 (5 bases each). Between the trimmed V and J ends, which lost 0 bases and 5 bases, there was a span of 13 bases. The CDR3 spans 15 residues. The germline gives CDR1 LGHNA, CDR2 YNFKEQ. The DNA of the CDR3 is TGTGCCAGCAGCCAAGATACCGGGGACGGGGAGACCCAGTACTTC. It specifies CASSQDTGDGETQYF.

As for this clonotype: Since no conserved phenylalanine or tryptophan closes the CDR3, a read error is the likely cause. V gene TRBV11-2 combines with J gene TRBJ1-5; no definite D call. The germline V gene encodes CDR1 SGHAT and CDR2 FQNNGV. V was pared by 0 bases and J by 2 bases, with 8 bases between. CDR3 size: 15 residues. As DNA, the CDR3 is TGTGCCAGCAGCTTAGAAGAACCACGCAATCAGCCCCAGCATTTG. The encoded protein is CASSLEEPRNQPQHL.

This clonotype occurred many times. The rearrangement joins TRBV6-5 to TRBJ1-1; 8 bases are a match to TRBD1. This CDR3 comprises 16 residues. Germline loops: CDR1 MNHEY, CDR2 SVGAGI. V was pared by 4 bases and J by 0 bases, with 7 bases of the junction left unmatched. CDR3 loop: CASSSPTGGLNTEAFF. CDR3 DNA sequence: TGTGCCAGCAGTTCACCTACAGGGGGTCTGAACACTGAAGCTTTCTTT.

This clonotype was seen repeatedly, ten times or more. The chain couples TRBV10-1 to TRBJ1-1, with TRBD1 as a possible D gene (6 bases). There are 14 residues in the CDR3. V was trimmed by 10 bases and J by 4 bases, leaving 19 bases between them. The germline V gene has CDR1 WNHNN and CDR2 SYGVQD (reference sequence). DNA of the CDR3: TGCGCCACCAGCCCAGGGGTCCGGGGCACTGAAGCTTTCTTT. Its protein product is CATSPGVRGTEAFF.